The 28 T cell receptor beta chains reported below all come from one sample, sequenced in a study of cytomegalovirus exposure and HLA in healthy donors. 60 Vbeta and 13 Jbeta primers were used in PCR. Profiling relied on immunoSEQ multiplex PCR, and the TCRdb table lists in-frame clones only, not all of them. The sample contains more than 250,000 clones, around nine tenths of which appear only once. Material for sequencing was PBMCs. Every receptor here comes from a woman under 30 in good health and CMV-seronegative.

The V and J genes are TRBV18 and TRBJ1-5, with TRBD1 matching over 9 bases. The J segment lost 4 bases and the V segment lost 3 bases, leaving 4 bases of the junction unmatched. The length of the CDR3 is 15 residues. Germline lookup yields CDR1 KGHSH and CDR2 LQKENI. The DNA for the CDR3 is TGTGCCAGCTCACCTGGACAGGGGAAGAATCAGCCCCAGCATTTT. Its translation: CASSPGQGKNQPQHF.

In nucleotides, the CDR3 is TGTGCCAGTAGTCGCGGGACAGCTAGCAATCAGCCCCAGCATTTT. It yields the protein CASSRGTASNQPQHF. The chain couples TRBV19 to TRBJ1-5; 7 bases agree with TRBD1. The germline V gene has CDR1 LNHDA and CDR2 SQIVND (reference sequence). V lost 5 bases to trimming and J lost 0 bases; unmatched junction nucleotides: 4. The CDR3 has 15 amino acids.

Concerning this clone itself: One junction end disagrees with the germline gene, perhaps due to a read error. The V gene is TRBV2, the J gene TRBJ1-5, with D perhaps matching TRBD1 (5 bases). Germline-derived CDR1 and CDR2 are SNHLY and FYNNEI. The CDR3 is 15 residues long. CDR3 region: CASREGTIKEQPQHF. CDR3 nucleotides: TGTGCCAGCAGAGAAGGGACTATAAAGGAGCAGCCCCAGCATTTT.

This chain links TRBV4-2 with TRBJ2-3; D possibly corresponds to TRBD2 (5 bases). The CDR3 contains 16 residues. Germline assignment: CDR1 LGHNA and CDR2 YNFKEQ. With 2 bases removed from V and 1 base from J, the gap between germline ends came to 13 bases. CDR3 loop: CASSQKMARGTDTQYF. For the CDR3, the DNA is TGTGCCAGCAGCCAAAAGATGGCGAGGGGCACAGATACGCAGTATTTT.

The CDR3 loop reads CATARPPTYEQYF. CDR3 DNA: TGTGCCACCGCGAGGCCGCCTACCTACGAGCAGTACTTC. The chain couples TRBV7-8 to TRBJ2-7; no firm D call. CDR1 SGHVS and CDR2 FQNEAQ come from the germline V gene. The CDR3 is 13 amino acids. V gave up 10 bases and J gave up 2 bases, with 15 bases separating them.

CDR3: CATSRWGQGDEQYF. CDR3 in DNA: TGTGCCACCAGCAGGTGGGGACAAGGGGACGAGCAGTACTTC. The chain uses TRBV15 and TRBJ2-7; TRBD1 is a possible D gene (6 bases). Trimming stripped 3 bases from V and 5 bases from J, with 14 bases between. The CDR3 has 14 amino acids. Germline CDR1 LNHNV, CDR2 YYDKDF (reference sequence).

The chain is built from TRBV5-6 and TRBJ2-7, with D possibly matching TRBD2 (5 bases). V lost 0 bases to trimming and J lost 6 bases, with 10 bases between them. CDR1 SGHDT and CDR2 YYEEEE come from the germline V gene. This CDR3 region has 13 residues. DNA of the CDR3: TGTGCCAGCAGCTTGGGGCTAGCCAGCGAGCAGTACTTC. Translating gives CASSLGLASEQYF.

The chain couples TRBV29-1 to TRBJ1-3; TRBD1 agrees at 8 bases. In germline, CDR1 is SQVTM, CDR2 ANQGSEA. Trimming at V came to 4 bases and at J to 4 bases, leaving 0 bases not matched to a gene. The CDR3 runs 12 residues. CDR3 residues: CSVGTGGNTIYF. Here the CDR3 DNA reads TGCAGCGTTGGGACAGGGGGAAACACCATATATTTT.

On this clone itself: The conserved phenylalanine or tryptophan is not found at the CDR3 terminus, so this likely reflects a read error. Because the CDR3's place on the DNA is in doubt, the DNA is left out and the CDR3 is given as listed by TCRdb. J is TRBJ1-1 and V is TRBV5-8; the listed D gene, TRBD1, was not tested against the DNA. The CDR3 totals 11 residues, both ends included. Germline V lookup: CDR1 SGHTS, CDR2 YDEGEE. The CDR3 spells CASSLWDRDTY.

On this clone: The conserved final phenylalanine or tryptophan is absent from the CDR3, which likely points to a read error. CDR3 DNA: TGCAGCGTTGAAGGGGGGGACGAGACCTACGAGCAGTACCTC. Translating gives CSVEGGDETYEQYL. The chain combines TRBV29-1 with TRBJ2-7, with D perhaps matching TRBD2 (6 bases). CDR1 and CDR2 (germline): SQVTM, ANQGSEA. The V end lost 1 base, the J end lost 2 bases, and 12 bases lay between the germline ends. The CDR3 has 14 amino acids.

The J gene is TRBJ2-7, the V gene TRBV4-1; 7 bases match TRBD1. Germline V gives CDR1 MGHRA, CDR2 YSYEKL. Unmatched junction bases numbered 1, after V lost 1 base and J lost 4 bases. The CDR3 is 13 amino acids. The CDR3 DNA sequence: TGCGCCAGCAGCCAAGGGACAGGTTACGAGCAGTACTTC. The encoded protein is CASSQGTGYEQYF.

The chain carries TRBV18 and TRBJ2-7; 7 bases align to TRBD1. This CDR3 contains 13 residues. Germline CDR1 KGHSH, CDR2 LQKENI. The V segment lost 2 bases and the J segment 8 bases; nucleotides outside the gene matches: 6. The CDR3 here is CASSPEKGQKQYF. DNA for the CDR3: TGTGCCAGCTCACCAGAGAAGGGACAGAAGCAGTACTTC.

The V call is TRBV27, the J call TRBJ1-2; TRBD1 is a possible D gene (6 bases). Germline V gene sequence: CDR1 MNHEY, CDR2 SMNVEV (reference sequence). The CDR3 is 16 amino acids. V was clipped by 2 bases and J by 8 bases, with 21 bases between them. CDR3 residues: CASSLIAPRGSQGYTF. In nucleotides, the CDR3 is TGTGCCAGCAGTTTAATAGCCCCCAGGGGTTCTCAAGGCTACACCTTC.

This chain connects TRBV7-8 to TRBJ2-1; a possible D gene is TRBD2 (6 bases). Per the germline V gene, CDR1 is SGHVS and CDR2 is FQNEAQ. The V end lost 5 bases, the J end lost 4 bases, and 12 bases lay between the germline ends. The CDR3 runs 14 residues. CDR3 in amino acids: CASSRDSSYNEQFF. The CDR3 region has the DNA TGTGCCAGCAGCCGGGACTCCTCTTACAATGAGCAGTTCTTC.

V gene TRBV27 combines with J gene TRBJ2-5; TRBD1 aligns across 7 bases. The J call may be in error: the DNA end matches TRBJ2-7 better. This CDR3 contains 14 residues. Germline CDR1 reads MNHEY; CDR2 reads SMNVEV (reference sequence). The CDR3 spells CASSPGQAPYEQYF. CDR3 coding DNA: TGTGCCAGCAGTCCCGGACAGGCCCCCTACGAGCAGTACTTC.

As regards this clone: The same CDR3 also results from other DNA sequences found in this sample. This rearrangement joins TRBV18 to TRBJ1-1; 9 positions match TRBD1. Germline V lookup: CDR1 KGHSH, CDR2 LQKENI. Trimming removed 3 bases from V and 1 base from J; junction bases left unmatched: 0. The CDR3 covers 14 residues. The DNA of the CDR3 is TGTGCCAGCTCACCGGGACAGGGGAACACTGAAGCTTTCTTT. It translates to CASSPGQGNTEAFF.

The J gene is TRBJ2-7, the V gene TRBV27; the D gene is possibly TRBD2 (5 bases). The CDR3 sequence is 13 residues long. In germline, CDR1 is MNHEY, CDR2 SMNVEV (reference sequence). The V gene lost 3 bases and the J gene lost 6 bases, with 12 bases spanning the gap. CDR3: CASSFGLAFEQYF. Here the CDR3 DNA reads TGTGCCAGCAGTTTTGGACTCGCTTTCGAGCAGTACTTC.

This chain links TRBV19 with TRBJ2-4, with a possible D match to TRBD2 (5 bases). The CDR3 loop spans 13 amino acids. The germline V gene encodes CDR1 LNHDA and CDR2 SQIVND (reference sequence). V lost 10 bases, J lost 0 bases, and 10 bases lay in between. The CDR3 DNA sequence: TGTGCCACTTCAGGACTAGCCAAAAACATTCAGTACTTC. Its protein is CATSGLAKNIQYF.

The V and J genes are TRBV10-2 and TRBJ1-1, with D possibly matching TRBD1 (5 bases). V was trimmed by 0 bases and J by 10 bases, leaving 15 bases between them. In germline, CDR1 is WSHSY, CDR2 SAAADI. The CDR3 is made up of 14 amino acids. CDR3 coding DNA: TGCGCCAGCAGTGAGTCTGGGGCTGAGAAGACAGCTTTCTTT. Its protein product is CASSESGAEKTAFF.

This clone was counted a few times. V and J are TRBV14 and TRBJ1-3; D call uncertain. The CDR3 has 15 amino acids. V was shortened by 4 bases and J by 0 bases, with 10 bases between the two germline ends. Germline CDR1 and CDR2: SGHDN and FVKESK. CDR3 residues: CASSLSHASGNTIYF. As DNA, the CDR3 is TGTGCCAGCAGCCTATCACACGCCTCTGGAAACACCATATATTTT. Looking up the rest from reference TRBV14 and TRBJ1-3 gives the full variable domain: EAGVTQFPSHSVIEKGQTVTLRCDPISGHDNLYWYRRVMGKEIKFLLHFVKESKQDESGMPNNRFLAERTGGTYSTLKVQPAELEDSGVYFCASSLSHASGNTIYFGEGSWLTVV.

This chain uses TRBV7-9 with TRBJ1-2; D unclear. The germline V gene has CDR1 SEHNR and CDR2 FQNEAQ (reference sequence). The CDR3 runs 13 residues. Trimming took off 7 bases at V and 9 bases at J, with 18 bases between the two ends. The CDR3 nucleotides read TGTGCCAGCACCACCGGGATGGTTGAGAGCTACACCTTC. This gives the protein CASTTGMVESYTF.

The chain recombines TRBV2 with TRBJ2-2, with 9 bases that match TRBD1. Germline values: CDR1 SNHLY, CDR2 FYNNEI. This CDR3 spans 17 amino acids. V dropped 4 bases and J dropped 4; count of bases not matched to a gene: 10. CDR3 DNA: TGTGCCAGCAGTGGGATACAGGGGGCTCACCTCACCGGGGAGCTGTTTTTT. Encoded protein: CASSGIQGAHLTGELFF.

This chain links TRBV27 with TRBJ2-7, with 8 bases matching TRBD2. The CDR3 is made up of 18 amino acids. The trim removed 7 bases at V and 2 bases at J, leaving 19 bases unmatched. Per the germline V gene, CDR1 is MNHEY and CDR2 is SMNVEV (reference sequence). The CDR3 DNA reads TGTGCCAGCAAAAAAGACAGGCCGAAAGCGGGGGAGGCCTACGAGCAGTACTTC. Translation: CASKKDRPKAGEAYEQYF.

This chain links TRBV19 with TRBJ1-4; D gene unclear. Germline loops: CDR1 LNHDA, CDR2 SQIVND (reference sequence). This CDR3 has 16 amino acids. V gave up 6 bases and J gave up 7 bases, with 21 bases separating them. CDR3 protein: CASRTRVQAGIEKLFF. The CDR3 nucleotides are TGTGCCAGTAGAACCCGGGTCCAGGCCGGGATTGAAAAACTGTTTTTT.

The chain carries TRBV18 and TRBJ1-6, with D possibly TRBD1 on 5 matching bases. Trimming took 2 bases from V and 10 from J, leaving 15 bases between them. CDR1 and CDR2 (germline): KGHSH, LQKENI. This CDR3 comprises 15 residues. CDR3 protein: CASSPVDTARSPLHF. DNA for the CDR3: TGTGCCAGCTCACCAGTGGACACGGCCCGGTCACCCCTCCACTTT.

The rearrangement joins TRBV5-4 to TRBJ1-1; D remains ambiguous. The V and J ends lost 2 bases and 2 bases respectively, with 7 bases between them. Germline lookup yields CDR1 SGHNT and CDR2 YYREEE (reference sequence). The CDR3 covers 13 residues. CDR3 in amino acids: CASSFYSNTEAFF. The CDR3 DNA follows: TGTGCCAGCAGCTTTTACAGTAACACTGAAGCTTTCTTT.

For the CDR3, the DNA is TGTGCCAGCAGCTTATTTGGGGGGGCAGGAGATACGCAGTATTTT. Translated, it gives CASSLFGGAGDTQYF. This chain links TRBV13 with TRBJ2-3; possible D gene TRBD2, 7 bases. The CDR3 loop spans 15 amino acids. V dropped 2 bases and J dropped 5 bases, with 14 bases sitting between them. Germline V gene lookup returns CDR1 PRHDT and CDR2 FYEKMQ (reference sequence).

The chain has TRBV5-1 and TRBJ2-5; TRBD1 matches at 7 bases. CDR1 and CDR2 from the germline V gene are SGHRS and YFSETQ. CDR3 size: 15 residues. Trimming cost V 6 bases and J 5 bases; bases outside gene matches: 13. The CDR3 sequence: CASTGYRGVGETQYF. DNA for the CDR3: TGCGCCAGCACCGGGTACAGGGGAGTAGGGGAGACCCAGTACTTC.